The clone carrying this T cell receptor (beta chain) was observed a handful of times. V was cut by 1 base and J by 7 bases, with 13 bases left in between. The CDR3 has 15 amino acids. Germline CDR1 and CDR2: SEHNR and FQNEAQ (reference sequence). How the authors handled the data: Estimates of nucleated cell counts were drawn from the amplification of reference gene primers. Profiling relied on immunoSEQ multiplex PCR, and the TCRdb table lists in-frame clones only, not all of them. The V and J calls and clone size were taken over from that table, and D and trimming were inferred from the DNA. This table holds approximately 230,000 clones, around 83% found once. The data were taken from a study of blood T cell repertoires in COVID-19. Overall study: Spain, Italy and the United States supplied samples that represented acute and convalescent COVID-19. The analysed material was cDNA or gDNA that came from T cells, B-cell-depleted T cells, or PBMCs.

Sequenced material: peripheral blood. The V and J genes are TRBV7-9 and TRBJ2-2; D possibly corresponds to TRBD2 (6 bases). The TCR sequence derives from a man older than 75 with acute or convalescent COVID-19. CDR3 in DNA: TGTGCCAGCAGCTTAGTCTCCGGGAGAAGCGGGGAGCTGTTTTTT. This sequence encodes CASSLVSGRSGELFF.